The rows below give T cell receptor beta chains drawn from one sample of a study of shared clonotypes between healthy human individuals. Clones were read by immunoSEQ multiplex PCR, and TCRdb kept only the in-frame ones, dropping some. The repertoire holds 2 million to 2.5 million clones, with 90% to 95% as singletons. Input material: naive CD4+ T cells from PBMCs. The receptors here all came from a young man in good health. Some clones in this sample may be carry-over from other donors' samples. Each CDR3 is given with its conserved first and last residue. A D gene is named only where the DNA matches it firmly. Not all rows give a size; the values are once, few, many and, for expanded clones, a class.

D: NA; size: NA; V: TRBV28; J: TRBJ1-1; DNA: TGTGCCAGCACCGCCCTGGTAGTCAGGGGTGTTAGGGCTGAAGCTTTCTTT; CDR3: CASTALVVRGVRAEAFF
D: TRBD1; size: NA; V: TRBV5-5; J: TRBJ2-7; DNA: TGTGCCAGCAGCCGACTCCCGGGACAGGCCCTCTACGAGCAGTACTTC; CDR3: CASSRLPGQALYEQYF
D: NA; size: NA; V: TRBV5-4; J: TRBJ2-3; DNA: TGTGCCAGCAGCTTTGGTGGGCTGGCGGGAGATACGCAGTATTTT; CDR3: CASSFGGLAGDTQYF
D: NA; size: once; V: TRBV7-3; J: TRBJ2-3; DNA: TGTGCCAGCAGCTTAGTGTCCAGGGGCGTGGGTCCAGATACGCAGTATTTT; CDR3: CASSLVSRGVGPDTQYF
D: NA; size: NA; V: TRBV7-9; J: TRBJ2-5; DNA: TGTGCCAGCAGCTTTACCACGGGAGTAGGAGAGACCCAGTACTTC; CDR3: CASSFTTGVGETQYF
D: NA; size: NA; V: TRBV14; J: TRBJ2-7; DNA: TGTGCCAGCAGCCGGGGCAGCCCCGTTTTCGAGCAGTACTTC; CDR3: CASSRGSPVFEQYF
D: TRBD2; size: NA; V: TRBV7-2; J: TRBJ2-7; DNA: TGTGCCAGCAGCTCCGGGAGGACTAGCGGGAGGATGATGGTTCCCGAGCAGTACTTC; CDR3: CASSSGRTSGRMMVPEQYF
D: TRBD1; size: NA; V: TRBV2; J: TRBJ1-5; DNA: TGTGCCAGCAGTAAACAGGGGTGGTATCAGCCCCAGCATTTT; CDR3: CASSKQGWYQPQHF
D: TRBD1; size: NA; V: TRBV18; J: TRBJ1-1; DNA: TGTGCCAGCTCACGACAGGGGGCGGCTGAAGCTTTCTTT; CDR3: CASSRQGAAEAFF
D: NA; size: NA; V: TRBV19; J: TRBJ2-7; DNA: TGTGCCAGTAGTACGATAAGGAGCTCAGCGGAATCCAAACACGAGCAGTACTTC; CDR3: CASSTIRSSAESKHEQYF
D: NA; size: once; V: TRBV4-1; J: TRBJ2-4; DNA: TGCGCCAGCAGCCAATTCGGGGGCCGGGGGGAGGCCAAAAACATTCAGTACTTC; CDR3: CASSQFGGRGEAKNIQYF